Detailed here is one T cell receptor (beta chain). The antigen remains undetermined. Some clones are missing from TCRdb's copy, which holds only in-frame ones; the method was immunoSEQ multiplex PCR. Among over 110,000 clones listed, 92% were seen once. The CDR3 sequence is 13 residues long. Deletions cut 6 bases from V and 0 bases from J, with 8 bases between. Germline V CDR1 and CDR2: MNHEY, SVGEGT. These data are taken from a study of T cell responses to AZD1222 COVID-19 vaccine. Study context: It was second doses at about 4 or about 12 weeks that were pooled. Findings of the study overall: At baseline, just a handful of AZD1222 recipients tested seropositive. Spike regions recognized by vaccine-associated CD4 TCRs spanned the protein, led by 160-218 and 743-854. Elevations in Spike-specific TCR breadth and depth followed administration of two AZD1222 doses.

The starting material was peripheral blood, obtained on day 0 of AZD1222 vaccination. The clonotype was recovered from an adult in good health. This sequence joins TRBV6-2 or TRBV6-3 and TRBJ1-1; tentatively, D is TRBD1 (5 bases). The CDR3 loop reads CASSGHMNTEAFF. CDR3 in DNA: TGTGCCAGCAGCGGACACATGAACACTGAAGCTTTCTTT.